This paragraph covers one T cell receptor (beta chain) sequence. Its antigen is as yet unknown. This sample was included in a study of T cells in tuberculosis. Points from the study as a whole: Cases with active tuberculosis were adults, while controls were adolescents.

CDR3 length: 12 residues. Germline CDR1 is SGHAT and CDR2 is FQDESV (reference sequence). The V end lost 5 bases, the J end lost 11 bases, and 15 bases lay between the germline ends. TCRdb keeps only in-frame clones here, not all; method: immunoSEQ multiplex PCR. This table has some 23,000 clones, roughly nine tenths appearing once. Tuberculin skin test and IGRA determined adolescents' latent tuberculosis status at entry. Sequencing was carried out using PBMCs. The sequence was obtained from a donor aged 10 to 29 with latent tuberculosis or without tuberculosis infection. Some clones in this sample may be carry-over from other donors' samples. The V and J genes are TRBV11-1 and TRBJ1-1; TRBD1 might be the D (5 bases). CDR3 region: CASSPPGGNAFF. DNA of the CDR3: TGTGCCAGCAGCCCTCCTGGGGGGAACGCTTTCTTT.